This record covers a single TCR beta chain. This specimen belongs to a study of cytomegalovirus exposure and HLA in healthy donors. Study overall: A later analysis reported the 120 or so validation repertoires used the same platform as the roughly 700 first-cohort repertoires.

Libraries were prepared by immunoSEQ multiplex PCR; TCRdb keeps only in-frame clonotypes and omits some of them. The table records a few hundred thousand clones, 80% to 95% of them present only once. The germline V gene has CDR1 SQVTM and CDR2 ANQGSEA. CDR3 length equals 13 residues. The V segment lost 5 bases and the J segment 6 bases; nucleotides outside the gene matches: 3. The V and J genes are TRBV29-1 and TRBJ1-5; TRBD1 matches 11 bases. The receptor was isolated from a woman in her thirties in good health and CMV-seronegative. The sequenced sample consisted of PBMCs. The CDR3 DNA is TGCAGCGTTTGGACAGGGGGCCTTCAGCCCCAGCATTTT. Translating it yields CSVWTGGLQPQHF.